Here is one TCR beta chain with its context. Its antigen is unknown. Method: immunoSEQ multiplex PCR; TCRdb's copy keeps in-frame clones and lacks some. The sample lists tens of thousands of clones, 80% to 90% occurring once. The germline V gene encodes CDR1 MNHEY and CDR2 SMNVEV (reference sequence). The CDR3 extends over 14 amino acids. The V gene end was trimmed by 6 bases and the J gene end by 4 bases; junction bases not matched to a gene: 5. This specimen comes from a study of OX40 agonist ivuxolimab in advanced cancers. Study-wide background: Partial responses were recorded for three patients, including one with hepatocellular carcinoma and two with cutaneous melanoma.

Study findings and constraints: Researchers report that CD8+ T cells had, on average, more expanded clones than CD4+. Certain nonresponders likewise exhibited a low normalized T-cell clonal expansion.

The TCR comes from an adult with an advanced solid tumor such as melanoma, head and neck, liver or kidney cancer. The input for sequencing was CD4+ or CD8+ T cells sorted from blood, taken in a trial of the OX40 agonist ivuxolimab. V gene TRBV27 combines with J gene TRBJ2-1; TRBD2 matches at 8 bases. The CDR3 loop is CASSPGTSYNEQFF. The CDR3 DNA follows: TGTGCCAGCAGCCCCGGGACTAGTTACAATGAGCAGTTCTTC.